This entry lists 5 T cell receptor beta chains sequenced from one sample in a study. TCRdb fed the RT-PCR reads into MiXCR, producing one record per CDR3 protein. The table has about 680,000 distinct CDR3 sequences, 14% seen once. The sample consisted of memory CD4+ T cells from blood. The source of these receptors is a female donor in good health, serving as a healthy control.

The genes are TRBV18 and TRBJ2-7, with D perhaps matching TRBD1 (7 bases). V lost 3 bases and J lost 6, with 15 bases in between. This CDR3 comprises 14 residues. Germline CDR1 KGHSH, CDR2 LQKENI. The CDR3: CASSPRDRSFEQYF. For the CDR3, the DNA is TGTGCCAGCTCACCGCGGGACAGATCTTTCGAGCAGTACTTC.

CDR3 in DNA: TGCAGTGCTAGAGGGTACACCTCGGATGAAGCTTTCTTT. It yields the protein CSARGYTSDEAFF. This chain connects TRBV20-1 to TRBJ1-1; no definite D call. Trimming removed 1 base from V and 7 bases from J, with 13 bases in between. CDR3 length: 13 residues. CDR1 is DFQATT, CDR2 SNEGSKA, per germline (reference sequence).

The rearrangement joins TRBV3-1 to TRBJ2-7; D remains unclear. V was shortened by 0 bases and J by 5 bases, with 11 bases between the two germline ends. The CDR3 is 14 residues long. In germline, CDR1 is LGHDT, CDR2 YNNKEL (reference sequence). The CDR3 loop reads CASSQENGPHEQYF. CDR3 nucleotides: TGTGCCAGCAGCCAAGAGAACGGCCCTCACGAGCAGTACTTC.

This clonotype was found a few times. CDR3: CASSFASGRPYEQYF. The CDR3 region has the DNA TGTGCCAGCAGTTTTGCTAGCGGGAGGCCCTACGAGCAGTACTTC. V and J are TRBV28 and TRBJ2-7; 11 bases align to TRBD2. Germline V gene lookup returns CDR1 MDHEN and CDR2 SYDVKM. V trimming: 3 bases; J trimming: 2 bases; junction bases outside the gene matches: 3. This CDR3 region has 15 residues.

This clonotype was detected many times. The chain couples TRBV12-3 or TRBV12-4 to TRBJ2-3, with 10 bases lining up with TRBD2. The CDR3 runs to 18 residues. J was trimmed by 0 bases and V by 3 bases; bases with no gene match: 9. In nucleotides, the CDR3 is TGTGCCAGCAGTTTCGAAATAAGGACTAGCGGAAGCACAGATACGCAGTATTTT. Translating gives CASSFEIRTSGSTDTQYF.